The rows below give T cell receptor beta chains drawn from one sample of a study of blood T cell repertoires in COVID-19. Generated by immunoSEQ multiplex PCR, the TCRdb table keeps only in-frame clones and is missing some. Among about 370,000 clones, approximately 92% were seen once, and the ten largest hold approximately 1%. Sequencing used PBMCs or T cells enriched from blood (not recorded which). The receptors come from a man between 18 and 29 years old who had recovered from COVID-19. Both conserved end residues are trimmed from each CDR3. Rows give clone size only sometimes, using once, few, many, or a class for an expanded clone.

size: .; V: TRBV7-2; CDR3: ASSLEGGVVHEQF
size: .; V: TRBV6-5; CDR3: ASLLEGGYT
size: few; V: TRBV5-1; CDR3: ASSLAGGQGSNTGELF
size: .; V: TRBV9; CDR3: ASSLQGSPATGELF
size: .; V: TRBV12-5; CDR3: ASGPDRERTDTQY
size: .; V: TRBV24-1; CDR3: ATSSHQPQH
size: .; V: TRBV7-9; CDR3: ASSLGSNSLQETQY
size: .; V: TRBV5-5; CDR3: ASSLRDRAYEQY
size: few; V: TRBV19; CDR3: ASSISQTNEKLF
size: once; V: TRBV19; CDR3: ATPRGGSYEQY
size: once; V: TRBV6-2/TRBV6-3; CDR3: ASSSGLYGAATYEQY
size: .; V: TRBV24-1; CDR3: ATSSSQLGGVGGYT
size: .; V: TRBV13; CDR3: ASSSPQGMNTEAF
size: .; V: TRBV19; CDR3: ASSELVSNEQF
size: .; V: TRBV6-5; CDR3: ASRIQGARGYT
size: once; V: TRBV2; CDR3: ASSEYSTVYGYT
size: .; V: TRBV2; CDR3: ATTRQAGNYEQY
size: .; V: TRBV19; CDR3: ASSTLLAPSVDTQY
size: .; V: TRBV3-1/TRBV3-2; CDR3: ASSQGARTYGYT
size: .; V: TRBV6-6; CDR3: ASTSRGGSFIGTQY
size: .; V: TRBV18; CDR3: ASSPTIEALNEKLF
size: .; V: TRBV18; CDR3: ASSPQGTGGTEAF
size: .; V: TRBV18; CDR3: ASSPVMGPNYGYT
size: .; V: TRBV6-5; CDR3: ASSYSTGLGGYEQY
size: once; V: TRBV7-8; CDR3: ASSKWRGGMGQPQH
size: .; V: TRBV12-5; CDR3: ASGSLAGNEQF
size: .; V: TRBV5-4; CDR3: ASSAVGIYEQY
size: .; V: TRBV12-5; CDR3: ASGLPFLAGGDTGELF
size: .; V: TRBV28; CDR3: ASQPLGADGYT
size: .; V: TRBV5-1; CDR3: ASSLETGGVNIQY
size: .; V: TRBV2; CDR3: ASSERTGPYNEQF
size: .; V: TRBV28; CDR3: ASSPGTGDYEQY
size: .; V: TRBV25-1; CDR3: ASSDYTDTQY
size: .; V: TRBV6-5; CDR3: ASAPMRRYNSPLH
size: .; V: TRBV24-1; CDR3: ATSDLNNGELF
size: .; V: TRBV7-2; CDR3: ASSLTGGTEAF
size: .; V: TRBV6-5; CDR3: ASSYSFTYLNTEAF
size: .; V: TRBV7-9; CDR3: ASSLLGGHQPQH
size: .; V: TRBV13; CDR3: ASTWTGGEKLF
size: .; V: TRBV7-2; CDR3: ASSLAREGTQY
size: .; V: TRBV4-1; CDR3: ASSPFPRTSGIYIQY
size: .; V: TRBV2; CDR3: ASSEAGQGGFGYGYT
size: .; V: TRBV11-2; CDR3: ASSPKLAGPAYEQY
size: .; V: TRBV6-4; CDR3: ASSRDPSGAYEQY
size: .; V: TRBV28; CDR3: ASSLLAGGVKNIQY
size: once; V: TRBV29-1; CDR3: SVDPGYGYT
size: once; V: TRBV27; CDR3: ASMTGNYGYT
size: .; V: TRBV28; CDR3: ASSLGTGDL
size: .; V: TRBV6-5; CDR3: ASSYGLAGGIEQF
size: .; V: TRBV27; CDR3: ASSFGVSGDTQY
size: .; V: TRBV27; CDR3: ASRLTVYSNQPQH
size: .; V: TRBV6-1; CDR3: ASSEDWFGVDGYT
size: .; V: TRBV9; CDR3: ASSVSAGSTDTQY
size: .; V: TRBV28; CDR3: ASSSPSAGGNTEAF
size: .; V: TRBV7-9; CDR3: ASSLYDRYEAF